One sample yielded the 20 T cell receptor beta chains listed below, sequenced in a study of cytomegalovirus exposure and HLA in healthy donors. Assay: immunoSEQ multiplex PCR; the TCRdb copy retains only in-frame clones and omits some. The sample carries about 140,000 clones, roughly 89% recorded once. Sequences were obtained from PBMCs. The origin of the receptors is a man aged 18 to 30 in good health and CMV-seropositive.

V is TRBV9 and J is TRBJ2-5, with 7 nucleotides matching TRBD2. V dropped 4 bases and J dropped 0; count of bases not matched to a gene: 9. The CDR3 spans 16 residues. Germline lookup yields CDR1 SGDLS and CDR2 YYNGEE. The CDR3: CASSSRGGTYQETQYF. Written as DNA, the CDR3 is TGTGCCAGCAGCTCCCGGGGAGGGACGTACCAAGAGACCCAGTACTTC.

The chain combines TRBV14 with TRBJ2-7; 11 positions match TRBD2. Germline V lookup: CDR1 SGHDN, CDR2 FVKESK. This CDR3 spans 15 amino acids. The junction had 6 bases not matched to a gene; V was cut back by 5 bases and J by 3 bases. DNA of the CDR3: TGTGCCAGCAGCTCCCCTAGCGGGGGGAACTACGAGCAGTACTTC. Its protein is CASSSPSGGNYEQYF.

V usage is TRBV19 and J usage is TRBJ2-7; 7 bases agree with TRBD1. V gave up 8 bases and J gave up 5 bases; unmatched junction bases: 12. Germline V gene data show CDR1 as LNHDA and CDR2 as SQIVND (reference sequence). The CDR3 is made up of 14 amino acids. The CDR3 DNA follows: TGTGCCAGTCGTCAGACAGGGTACTTCCACGAGCAGTACTTC. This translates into CASRQTGYFHEQYF.

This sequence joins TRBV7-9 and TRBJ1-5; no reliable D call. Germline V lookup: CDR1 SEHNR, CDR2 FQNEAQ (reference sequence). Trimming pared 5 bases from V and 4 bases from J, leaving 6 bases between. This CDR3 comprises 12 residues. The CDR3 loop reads CASSLFNQPQHF. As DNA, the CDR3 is TGTGCCAGCAGCCTCTTTAATCAGCCCCAGCATTTT. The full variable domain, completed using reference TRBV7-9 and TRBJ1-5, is DTGVSQNPRHKITKRGQNVTFRCDPISEHNRLYWYRQTLGQGPEFLTYFQNEAQLEKSRLLSDRFSAERPKGSFSTLEIQRTEQGDSAMYLCASSLFNQPQHFGDGTRLSIL.

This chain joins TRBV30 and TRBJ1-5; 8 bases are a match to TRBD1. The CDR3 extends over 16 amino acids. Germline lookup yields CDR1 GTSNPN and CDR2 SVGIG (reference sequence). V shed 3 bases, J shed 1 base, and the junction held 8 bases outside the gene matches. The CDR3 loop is CAWRTGDSLSNQPQHF. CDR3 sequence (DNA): TGTGCCTGGAGGACAGGGGACAGTTTAAGCAATCAGCCCCAGCATTTT.

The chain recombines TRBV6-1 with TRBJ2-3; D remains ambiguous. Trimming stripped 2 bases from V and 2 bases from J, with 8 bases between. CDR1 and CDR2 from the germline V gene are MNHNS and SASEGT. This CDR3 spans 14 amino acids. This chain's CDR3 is CASSETAPTDTQYF. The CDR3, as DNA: TGTGCCAGCAGTGAAACAGCTCCCACAGATACGCAGTATTTT.

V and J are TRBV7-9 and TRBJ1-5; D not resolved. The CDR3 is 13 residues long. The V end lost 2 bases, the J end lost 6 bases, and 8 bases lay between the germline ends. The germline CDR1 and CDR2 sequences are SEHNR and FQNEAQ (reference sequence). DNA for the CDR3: TGTGCCAGCAGCTTATCTGGAGTTCAGCCCCAGCATTTT. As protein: CASSLSGVQPQHF.

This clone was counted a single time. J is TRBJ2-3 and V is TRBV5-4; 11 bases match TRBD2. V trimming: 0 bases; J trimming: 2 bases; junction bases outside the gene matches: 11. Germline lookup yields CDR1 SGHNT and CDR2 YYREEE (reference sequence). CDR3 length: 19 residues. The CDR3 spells CASSLDQLLAGGLTDTQYF. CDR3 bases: TGTGCCAGCAGCTTGGACCAGCTCCTAGCGGGAGGACTCACAGATACGCAGTATTTT.

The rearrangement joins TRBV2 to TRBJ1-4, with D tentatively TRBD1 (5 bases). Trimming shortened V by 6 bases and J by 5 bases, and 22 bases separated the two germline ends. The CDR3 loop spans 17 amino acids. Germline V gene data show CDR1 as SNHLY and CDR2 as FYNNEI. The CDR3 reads CASRTNPLRQTNEKLFF. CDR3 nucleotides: TGTGCCAGCAGAACCAACCCTTTAAGACAGACCAATGAAAAACTGTTTTTT.

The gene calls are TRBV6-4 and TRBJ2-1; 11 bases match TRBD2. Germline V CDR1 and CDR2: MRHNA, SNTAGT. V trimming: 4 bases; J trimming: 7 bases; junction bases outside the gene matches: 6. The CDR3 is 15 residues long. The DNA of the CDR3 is TGTGCCAGCAGTGTACTAGCGGGGGCCTCGAATGAGCAGTTCTTC. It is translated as CASSVLAGASNEQFF.

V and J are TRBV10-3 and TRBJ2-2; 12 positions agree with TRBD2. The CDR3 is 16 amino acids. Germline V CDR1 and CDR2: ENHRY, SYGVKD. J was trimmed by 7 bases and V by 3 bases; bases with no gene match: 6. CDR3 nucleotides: TGTGCCATCAGTGATTCCTCTAGCGGGAGGGGCGGGGAGCTGTTTTTT. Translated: CAISDSSSGRGGELFF.

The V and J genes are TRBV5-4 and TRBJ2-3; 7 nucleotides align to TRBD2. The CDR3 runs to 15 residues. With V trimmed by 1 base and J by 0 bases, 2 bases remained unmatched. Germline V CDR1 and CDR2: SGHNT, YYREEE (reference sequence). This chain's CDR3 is CASSLQAGSTDTQYF. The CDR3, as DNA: TGTGCCAGCAGCTTGCAAGCGGGGAGCACAGATACGCAGTATTTT.

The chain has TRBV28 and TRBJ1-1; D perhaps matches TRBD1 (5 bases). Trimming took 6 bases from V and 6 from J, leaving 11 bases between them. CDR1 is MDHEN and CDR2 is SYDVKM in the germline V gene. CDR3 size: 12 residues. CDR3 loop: CASRKTVSEAFF. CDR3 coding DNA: TGTGCCAGCAGGAAGACAGTCTCTGAAGCTTTCTTT.

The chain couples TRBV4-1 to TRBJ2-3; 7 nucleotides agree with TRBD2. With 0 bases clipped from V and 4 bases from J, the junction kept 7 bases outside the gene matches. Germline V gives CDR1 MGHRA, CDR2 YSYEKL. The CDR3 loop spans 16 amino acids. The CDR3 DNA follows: TGCGCCAGCAGCCAAGATTCGACGGGGGGAGCAGATACGCAGTATTTT. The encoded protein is CASSQDSTGGADTQYF.

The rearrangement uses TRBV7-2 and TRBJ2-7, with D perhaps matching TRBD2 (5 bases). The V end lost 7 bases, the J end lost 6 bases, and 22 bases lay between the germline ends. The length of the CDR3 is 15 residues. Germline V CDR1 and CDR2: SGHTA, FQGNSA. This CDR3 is CASTPRGPETFEQYF. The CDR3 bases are TGTGCCAGCACCCCGAGAGGGCCGGAAACCTTCGAGCAGTACTTC.

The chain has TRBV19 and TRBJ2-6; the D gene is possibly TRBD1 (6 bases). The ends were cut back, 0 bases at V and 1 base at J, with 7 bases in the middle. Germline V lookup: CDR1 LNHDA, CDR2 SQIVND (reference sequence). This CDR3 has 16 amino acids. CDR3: CASSIDRGSGANVLTF. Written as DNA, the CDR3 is TGTGCCAGTAGTATAGACAGGGGTTCTGGGGCCAACGTCCTGACTTTC. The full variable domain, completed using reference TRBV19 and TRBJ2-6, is DGGITQSPKYLFRKEGQNVTLSCEQNLNHDAMYWYRQDPGQGLRLIYYSQIVNDFQKGDIAEGYSVSREKKESFPLTVTSAQKNPTAFYLCASSIDRGSGANVLTFGAGSRLTVL.

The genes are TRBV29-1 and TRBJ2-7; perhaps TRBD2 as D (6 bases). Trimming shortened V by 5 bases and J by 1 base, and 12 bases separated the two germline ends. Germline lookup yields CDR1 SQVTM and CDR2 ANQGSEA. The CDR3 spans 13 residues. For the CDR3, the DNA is TGCAGCGTTCTAGGGAGGAATTCCTACGAGCAGTACTTC. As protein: CSVLGRNSYEQYF.

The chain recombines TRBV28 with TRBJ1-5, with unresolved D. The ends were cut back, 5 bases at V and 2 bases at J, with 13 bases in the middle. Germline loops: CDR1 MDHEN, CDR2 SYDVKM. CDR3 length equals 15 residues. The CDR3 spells CASSPALVGNQPQHF. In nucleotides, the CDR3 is TGTGCCAGCAGTCCCGCTCTAGTAGGCAATCAGCCCCAGCATTTT.

CDR3 bases: TGCGCCAGCAGCCCCAATCAGGGGAACACTGAAGCTTTCTTT. This translates into CASSPNQGNTEAFF. The J gene is TRBJ1-1, the V gene TRBV5-1; possible D gene TRBD1, 5 bases. V lost 4 bases, J lost 1 base, and 11 bases lay in between. CDR3 length: 14 amino acids. Germline CDR1 is SGHRS and CDR2 is YFSETQ.

The CDR3 spells CASSPGTLTNTEAFF. The CDR3 nucleotides are TGTGCCAGCAGCCCCGGGACATTAACTAACACTGAAGCTTTCTTT. The V gene is TRBV2, the J gene TRBJ1-1; tentatively, D is TRBD1 (6 bases). Trimming pared 6 bases from V and 2 bases from J, leaving 16 bases between. From germline, CDR1 is SNHLY and CDR2 FYNNEI. The CDR3 runs to 15 residues.